This T cell receptor (beta chain) derives from a study of blood T cell repertoires in COVID-19. Study in general: From the United States, Italy and Spain came samples of acute and convalescent COVID-19. PBMCs, B-cell-depleted T cells, or T cells were the source of the cDNA or gDNA that made up the material.

Per the study methods: Nucleated cell counts were estimated from reference gene primer amplification. The repertoire was sequenced with immunoSEQ multiplex PCR; TCRdb's copy has only in-frame clones and lacks some. V, J and clone size are taken as reported in that table, and D and trimming were inferred from the DNA itself. The sample records about 220,000 clones, roughly 85% being singletons. V lost 6 bases to trimming and J lost 3 bases, with 13 bases between them. Germline V gene sequence: CDR1 SGHTA, CDR2 FQGNSA. CDR3 length: 14 amino acids. This chain connects TRBV7-2 to TRBJ2-3; D perhaps matches TRBD2 (6 bases). Material: peripheral blood. This receptor was identified in a man aged 25 to 40 who had recovered from COVID-19. The CDR3 protein is CASRKAGRTDTQYF. The CDR3 DNA is TGTGCCAGCAGGAAGGCGGGAAGGACAGATACGCAGTATTTT. Supplemented by reference TRBV7-2 and TRBJ2-3, the full variable domain reads GAGVSQSPSNKVTEKGKDVELRCDPISGHTALYWYRQSLGQGLEFLIYFQGNSAPDKSGLPSDRFSAERTGGSVSTLTIQRTQQEDSAVYLCASRKAGRTDTQYFGPGTRLTVL.